The 28 T cell receptor beta chains below come from one sample, sequenced in a study of cytomegalovirus exposure and HLA in healthy donors. Assay: immunoSEQ multiplex PCR; the TCRdb copy retains only in-frame clones and omits some. The profile covers fewer than 350,000 clones, with more than 75% appearing a single time and over 0.85% taken by the ten largest. The sequencing sample was made of PBMCs. These receptors were obtained from a woman aged 18-29 years in good health and CMV-seronegative.

The rearrangement joins TRBV11-3 to TRBJ2-2; TRBD1 matches at 7 bases. V gave up 4 bases and J gave up 0 bases; unmatched junction bases: 2. This CDR3 comprises 15 residues. From germline, CDR1 is SGHNT and CDR2 YENEEA. CDR3 amino acids: CASSYGQANTGELFF. The DNA for the CDR3 is TGTGCCAGCAGCTACGGACAGGCGAACACCGGGGAGCTGTTTTTT. The complete variable domain, with remaining parts taken from reference TRBV11-3 and TRBJ2-2, reads EAGVVQSPRYKIIEKKQPVAFWCNPISGHNTLYWYLQNLGQGPELLIRYENEEAVDDSQLPKDRFSAERLKGVDSTLKIQPAELGDSAVYLCASSYGQANTGELFFGEGSRLTVL.

The chain is built from TRBV11-2 and TRBJ2-2, with a tentative D call TRBD1 (6 bases). Trimming took 4 bases from V and 5 from J, leaving 17 bases between them. This CDR3 region has 16 residues. The germline V gene has CDR1 SGHAT and CDR2 FQNNGV. Written as DNA, the CDR3 is TGTGCCAGCAGCTCCACAGGGCCTACGAGGACCGGGGAGCTGTTTTTT. Translation: CASSSTGPTRTGELFF.

This clone was seen more than once but under ten times. V usage is TRBV5-1 and J usage is TRBJ2-1; D gene unclear. Germline V gene data show CDR1 as SGHRS and CDR2 as YFSETQ. V lost 9 bases and J 8 bases, leaving 12 bases between the germline ends. This CDR3 comprises 11 residues. CDR3 sequence: CATTEWDEQFF. Here the CDR3 DNA reads TGCGCCACGACGGAGTGGGATGAGCAGTTCTTC.

The chain carries TRBV19 and TRBJ1-5, with D unresolved. Germline V lookup: CDR1 LNHDA, CDR2 SQIVND (reference sequence). This CDR3 has 16 residues. V shed 6 bases and J shed 3 bases, with 18 bases lying between them. CDR3 bases: TGTGCCAGTAGGGAACCGACTTTGATCCACAATCAGCCCCAGCATTTT. Protein: CASREPTLIHNQPQHF.

The CDR3 DNA reads TGTGCCAGCAGCCTACCCCGGACAGGGAAAACCGGGGAGCTGTTTTTT. It encodes CASSLPRTGKTGELFF. The chain uses TRBV7-8 and TRBJ2-2, with 8 bases identical to TRBD1. The CDR3 spans 16 residues. Germline V gene sequence: CDR1 SGHVS, CDR2 FQNEAQ. J gave up 5 bases and V 5 bases, and 10 bases lay outside the gene matches.

The count of this clone is one. CDR3 amino acids: CASSSASGRATEAFF. Here the CDR3 DNA reads TGTGCCAGCAGCTCAGCATCGGGCAGGGCGACTGAAGCTTTCTTT. The chain carries TRBV11-2 and TRBJ1-1; D may be TRBD1 (5 bases). V gave up 4 bases and J gave up 5 bases, with 17 bases separating them. CDR1 and CDR2 (germline): SGHAT, FQNNGV. There are 15 residues in the CDR3.

This chain uses TRBV5-3 with TRBJ2-7; 10 nucleotides match TRBD2. TRBV5-3 is identified as an open reading frame with a role that is uncertain. Trimming at V came to 4 bases and at J to 7 bases, leaving 17 bases not matched to a gene. CDR3 length: 17 amino acids. CDR3 DNA: TGTGCCAGAAGCCGAAGGTTAACTAGCGGGGACGTGAGGGAGCAGTACTTC. Amino acid sequence: CARSRRLTSGDVREQYF.

The rearrangement links TRBV4-1 to TRBJ1-2; D might be TRBD1 (6 bases). This CDR3 comprises 13 residues. Looked up from germline, CDR1 is MGHRA and CDR2 is YSYEKL. The ends were cut back, 4 bases at V and 7 bases at J, with 13 bases in the middle. The CDR3 DNA is TGCGCCAGCAGCCGGACCGGGACACCTGGCTACACCTTC. As protein: CASSRTGTPGYTF.

The chain carries TRBV19 and TRBJ2-1; D is unresolved. CDR1 is LNHDA, CDR2 SQIVND, per germline (reference sequence). This CDR3 contains 14 residues. Trimming took off 3 bases at V and 0 bases at J, with 6 bases between the two ends. CDR3 sequence (DNA): TGTGCCAGTAGTATCGTGAGCTCCTACAATGAGCAGTTCTTC. Protein product: CASSIVSSYNEQFF.

The chain combines TRBV6-5 with TRBJ2-7; D perhaps matches TRBD2 (5 bases). Germline lookup yields CDR1 MNHEY and CDR2 SVGAGI. The V and J ends lost 4 bases and 2 bases respectively, with 12 bases between them. The CDR3 spans 14 residues. In DNA, the CDR3 is TGTGCCAGCAGTTTACTAGAGGGCCCCTACGAGCAGTACTTC. The encoded protein is CASSLLEGPYEQYF.

The rearrangement links TRBV6-5 to TRBJ1-2; D ambiguous. The CDR3 is made up of 13 amino acids. CDR1 is MNHEY and CDR2 is SVGAGI in the germline V gene. V gave up 2 bases and J gave up 6 bases, with 10 bases separating them. The CDR3 loop is CASSYLVSDGYTF. Here the CDR3 DNA reads TGTGCCAGCAGTTACCTCGTATCGGATGGCTACACCTTC.

This clone was observed once. V gene TRBV14 combines with J gene TRBJ2-5; 7 bases match TRBD1. Looked up from germline, CDR1 is SGHDN and CDR2 is FVKESK. Losses at the gene ends were 4 bases for V and 1 base for J; bases not matched to a gene: 9. The CDR3 extends over 16 amino acids. The CDR3 reads CASSPRTGRSQETQYF. The CDR3 DNA is TGTGCCAGCAGCCCACGGACAGGTCGTAGCCAAGAGACCCAGTACTTC.

The chain couples TRBV4-1 to TRBJ2-7, with TRBD2 matching 9 bases. Germline CDR1 MGHRA, CDR2 YSYEKL. The CDR3 spans 14 residues. The V segment lost 10 bases and the J segment 5 bases; nucleotides outside the gene matches: 12. The CDR3 sequence: CATGGDPSGDEQYF. CDR3 DNA sequence: TGCGCCACCGGGGGGGACCCTAGCGGGGACGAGCAGTACTTC.

J is TRBJ2-3 and V is TRBV27; perhaps TRBD2 as D (6 bases). The CDR3 consists of 15 residues. V lost 1 base, J lost 5 bases, and 13 bases lay in between. The germline V gene encodes CDR1 MNHEY and CDR2 SMNVEV (reference sequence). CDR3 protein: CASSLLGGAVDTQYF. DNA for the CDR3: TGTGCCAGCAGTTTATTGGGGGGAGCCGTAGATACGCAGTATTTT.

The chain links TRBV29-1 to TRBJ1-1; D unresolved. V shed 5 bases and J shed 5 bases, with 9 bases lying between them. This CDR3 is 11 amino acids long. Germline-derived CDR1 and CDR2 are SQVTM and ANQGSEA. Here the CDR3 DNA reads TGCAGCGTTCTTCCGGGGACTGAAGCTTTCTTT. As protein: CSVLPGTEAFF.

The rearrangement uses TRBV9 and TRBJ2-5; D perhaps matches TRBD1 (5 bases). This CDR3 is built from 14 residues. V shed 0 bases and J shed 5 bases, with 11 bases lying between them. The germline V gene encodes CDR1 SGDLS and CDR2 YYNGEE. The CDR3 DNA reads as TGTGCCAGCAGCGTAGGGCAAGGGGTGGAGACCCAGTACTTC. It is translated as CASSVGQGVETQYF.

Here the CDR3 DNA reads TGTGCCAGCAGTACCCCCAGTGGGGGCCTAGGATATGGCTACACCTTC. Its protein product is CASSTPSGGLGYGYTF. The chain uses TRBV28 and TRBJ1-2; TRBD1 might be the D (6 bases). This CDR3 has 16 amino acids. V gave up 5 bases and J gave up 5 bases, with 21 bases separating them. The germline V gene has CDR1 MDHEN and CDR2 SYDVKM.

V gene TRBV29-1 combines with J gene TRBJ2-7; D might be TRBD2 (5 bases). This CDR3 has 13 residues. V lost 3 bases to trimming and J lost 6 bases, with 15 bases between them. CDR1 is SQVTM and CDR2 is ANQGSEA in the germline V gene. The CDR3 region has the DNA TGCAGCGTTGATGGTTTCCGACGGGGCGAGCAGTACTTC. Encoded protein: CSVDGFRRGEQYF.

This chain connects TRBV18 to TRBJ2-1, with D possibly being TRBD2 (6 bases). Per germline, CDR1 KGHSH and CDR2 LQKENI. This CDR3 is 13 amino acids long. The V end was cut by 5 bases, the J end by 10 bases, with 15 bases between. CDR3 sequence reads: CASSVVIAAEQFF. CDR3 in DNA: TGTGCCAGCTCAGTTGTTATAGCGGCAGAGCAGTTCTTC. Using reference TRBV18 and TRBJ2-1 for the parts outside the CDR3, the full variable domain is NAGVMQNPRHLVRRRGQEARLRCSPMKGHSHVYWYRQLPEEGLKFMVYLQKENIIDESGMPKERFSAEFPKEGPSILRIQQVVRGDSAAYFCASSVVIAAEQFFGPGTRLTVL.

V and J are TRBV5-1 and TRBJ1-3; D gene ambiguous. CDR3 length equals 15 residues. V lost 2 bases, J lost 4 bases, and 13 bases lay in between. Germline V gene lookup returns CDR1 SGHRS and CDR2 YFSETQ. CDR3 amino acids: CASSLNQATGNTIYF. The CDR3 nucleotides are TGCGCCAGCAGCTTAAATCAAGCGACGGGAAACACCATATATTTT.

This chain uses TRBV6-5 with TRBJ2-1, with TRBD2 matching 15 bases. Germline V gives CDR1 MNHEY, CDR2 SVGAGI. Losses at the gene ends were 7 bases for V and 9 bases for J; bases not matched to a gene: 4. This CDR3 region has 14 residues. The CDR3 sequence: CASTPGLAGGEQFF. The DNA for the CDR3 is TGTGCCAGCACCCCGGGACTAGCGGGAGGTGAGCAGTTCTTC.

The chain joins TRBV27 to TRBJ1-5, with D perhaps matching TRBD1 (5 bases). The CDR3 contains 14 residues. V lost 6 bases, J lost 7 bases, and 16 bases lay in between. CDR1 and CDR2 (germline): MNHEY, SMNVEV (reference sequence). The CDR3, as DNA: TGTGCCAGCAGATCCGGGGGAGTCGGCCAGCCCCAGCATTTT. Protein product: CASRSGGVGQPQHF.

V is TRBV10-3 and J is TRBJ2-1; a weak D match, TRBD1 (6 bases). V lost 9 bases and J 8 bases, leaving 17 bases between the germline ends. Germline assignment: CDR1 ENHRY and CDR2 SYGVKD. There are 13 residues in the CDR3. CDR3 loop: CAMNREIWDEQFF. The CDR3 nucleotides read TGTGCCATGAACAGGGAAATATGGGATGAGCAGTTCTTC.

CDR3 residues: CASSPTGGVGGYTF. The CDR3, as DNA: TGTGCCAGCAGCCCTACAGGGGGTGTGGGTGGCTACACCTTC. The rearrangement links TRBV7-8 to TRBJ1-2, with 8 bases identical to TRBD1. The CDR3 totals 14 residues. The V and J ends lost 5 bases and 7 bases, in that order; junction bases with no gene match: 9. The germline CDR1 and CDR2 sequences are SGHVS and FQNEAQ.

The chain combines TRBV13 with TRBJ1-3, with 9 nucleotides matching TRBD1. Germline V gives CDR1 PRHDT, CDR2 FYEKMQ (reference sequence). The V gene end was trimmed by 5 bases and the J gene end by 3 bases; junction bases not matched to a gene: 8. The CDR3 runs 16 residues. The CDR3 sequence: CASSNDEDRGGNTIYF. As DNA, the CDR3 is TGTGCCAGCAGCAACGATGAGGACAGGGGTGGAAACACCATATATTTT.

This rearrangement joins TRBV18 to TRBJ1-5; 8 bases line up with TRBD1. Germline V gives CDR1 KGHSH, CDR2 LQKENI. This CDR3 has 15 amino acids. Germline trimming cut 3 bases from V and 4 bases from J; bases unmatched to any gene: 5. CDR3 sequence: CASSPGQGANQPQHF. In nucleotides, the CDR3 is TGTGCCAGCTCACCGGGGCAGGGGGCGAATCAGCCCCAGCATTTT.

This chain links TRBV10-3 with TRBJ1-4; TRBD1 might be the D (5 bases). Germline CDR1 is ENHRY and CDR2 is SYGVKD. The length of the CDR3 is 12 residues. V was clipped by 10 bases and J by 8 bases, with 14 bases between them. The CDR3 DNA is TGTGCCACCAACCAGGGCCCCGAAAAACTGTTTTTT. It translates to CATNQGPEKLFF.

The chain recombines TRBV11-2 with TRBJ1-3; D is undetermined. The CDR3 sequence is 13 residues long. From germline, CDR1 is SGHAT and CDR2 FQNNGV. V was trimmed by 7 bases and J by 1 base, leaving 8 bases between them. The CDR3 loop reads CASNSGSGNTIYF. As DNA, the CDR3 is TGTGCCAGCAACTCGGGGTCTGGAAACACCATATATTTT.